Given below is one T cell receptor beta chain in context. Its antigen is as yet unknown. The CDR3 runs 14 residues. Trimming removed 3 bases at V and 0 bases at J, with 9 bases between. Per germline, CDR1 DFQATT and CDR2 SNEGSKA (reference sequence). This entry comes from a study of identical twins. Every donor was a healthy Caucasian. TCRdb used MiXCR to reprocess the 5' RACE reads, holding one entry per CDR3 protein. The profile shows approximately 600,000 distinct CDR3 sequences, about 7% of them singletons. Study results and limitations: Cross-sectional statistics underpinned the conclusions; the same donors were not followed. The more abundant beta clonotypes in cord blood had fewer insertions, and memory repertoires did not show this.

The sample also formed part of further work on yellow fever vaccine responses in identical twins.

Input material: PBMCs. The TCR sequence derives from a woman between 18 and 30 years old in good health. The V and J genes are TRBV20-1 and TRBJ2-1; D not certain. The DNA for the CDR3 is TGCAGTGCTAGTACTCCCAGCTCCTACAATGAGCAGTTCTTC. Protein sequence: CSASTPSSYNEQFF.